The clone carrying this TCR beta chain was seen more than once but under ten times. The sample originates from a study of blood T cell repertoires in COVID-19. Per the original data handling: Scientists estimated how many nucleated cells there were by amplifying reference gene primers. Assay: immunoSEQ multiplex PCR; the TCRdb copy retains only in-frame clones and omits some. V, J and clone size reflect that table, while D and trimming were determined from the DNA. In the table there are 250,000 to 300,000 clones, about nine tenths of which are singletons. CDR3 size: 18 residues. V was pared by 4 bases and J by 2 bases, with 11 bases of the junction left unmatched. The germline V gene has CDR1 LGHDT and CDR2 YNNKEL (reference sequence).

This sequence joins TRBV3-1 (or the pseudogene TRBV3-2) and TRBJ2-1; 10 bases align to TRBD2. This TCR was recovered from a woman in her 30s with active or convalescent COVID-19. Sequenced material: peripheral blood. CDR3 DNA: TGTGCCAGCAGCCCCCGAGCCCTAGCGGGGGCGACCTACAATGAGCAGTTCTTC. Its protein is CASSPRALAGATYNEQFF.